This TCR beta chain came from a study of blood T cells in healthy people across ages. Primed by a sample-barcoded 5' primer and a J-beta primer mix, a second PCR proceeded for 7 to 11 cycles. TCRdb itself ran the 5' RACE reads through MiXCR, one entry per CDR3 protein. The top ten hold 20% of the sample, which has around 710,000 distinct CDR3 sequences, about 40% seen once. The CDR3 runs to 15 residues. Trimming removed 4 bases at V and 3 bases at J, with 14 bases between. Germline V gene data show CDR1 as SGHDN and CDR2 as FVKESK. The J gene is TRBJ2-3, the V gene TRBV14; D not certain. The sequence was collected from a woman aged 55 to 70 in good health. The sample consisted of blood. The CDR3 spells CASSLHTDVTDTQYF. CDR3 coding DNA: TGTGCCAGCAGCCTGCACACGGATGTTACAGATACGCAGTATTTT.